The sequence of this T cell receptor beta chain was determined in a study of regulatory T cells in long-lasting Graves disease. V lost 1 base and J lost 0, with 12 bases in between. The CDR3 has 16 residues. Germline loops: CDR1 LGHNA, CDR2 YNFKEQ. PBMC-extracted RNA yielded the TCR library. In its sample, this clonotype was seen once. TCRdb itself ran the reads through MiXCR, one entry per CDR3 protein. The table lists 1,500 to 2,000 distinct CDR3 sequences, roughly 53% of them singletons. The receptor comes from a human donor with Graves disease. The rearrangement uses TRBV4-2 and TRBJ1-1; D gene uncertain. Sequencing was performed on peripheral blood mononuclear cells (PBMCs), taken with antithyroid drug treatment, in newly diagnosed or persistent Graves disease (not recorded which). CDR3 coding DNA: TGTGCCAGCAGCCAAGGGATAATTATCGTGAACACTGAAGCTTTCTTT. Residues: CASSQGIIIVNTEAFF.